This record covers a single T cell receptor beta chain. This same CDR3 is encoded by further DNA sequences in the sample. Some clones are missing from TCRdb's copy, which holds only in-frame ones; the method was immunoSEQ multiplex PCR. The repertoire holds 45,000 to 65,000 clones, roughly 80% seen once, with roughly 27% in the top ten. The data derive from a study of blood T cell repertoires in COVID-19. The origin of this receptor is a human donor in a cohort sampled during active COVID-19. Sequenced sample: peripheral blood.

The CDR3 bases are TGTGCCAGCAGCCGAACAGGGGCGGACTATGGCTACACCTTC. Translating it yields CASSRTGADYGYTF. The V and J genes are TRBV6-6 and TRBJ1-2; TRBD1 matches 7 bases. Germline loops: CDR1 MNHNY, CDR2 SVGAGI (reference sequence). V lost 6 bases, J lost 3 bases, and 7 bases stayed unmatched. This CDR3 spans 14 amino acids.